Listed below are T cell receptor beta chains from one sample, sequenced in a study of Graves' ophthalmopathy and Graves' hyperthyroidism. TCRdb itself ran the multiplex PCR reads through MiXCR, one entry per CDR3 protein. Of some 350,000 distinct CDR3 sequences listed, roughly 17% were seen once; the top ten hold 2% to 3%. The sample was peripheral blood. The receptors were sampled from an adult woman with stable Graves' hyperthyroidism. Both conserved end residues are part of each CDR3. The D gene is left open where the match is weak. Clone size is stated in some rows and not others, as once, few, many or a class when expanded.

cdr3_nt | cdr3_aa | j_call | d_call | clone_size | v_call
TGTGCCAGCAGCCCCGGGGGGGGCCGACGACCGGAGACCCAGTACTTC | CASSPGGGRRPETQYF | TRBJ2-5 | TRBD2 | many | TRBV7-2
TGCAGCGTTGAAGATCTTTTTATGGCAGGGAGGCCTAGAGTCCTGACTTTC | CSVEDLFMAGRPRVLTF | TRBJ2-6 | NA | NA | TRBV29-1
TGTGCCAGCAGTGAAGCGCTTCAGGGAAGCTCTGGAAACACCATATATTTT | CASSEALQGSSGNTIYF | TRBJ1-3 | NA | many | TRBV6-1
TGTGCCAGCAGGACTTTAGAGGTCAGCGACCGATTTAACTATGGCTACACCTTC | CASRTLEVSDRFNYGYTF | TRBJ1-2 | NA | NA | TRBV6-4
TGCAGTGCTCCGTTGTCTAGCGGGGGGGCGGAGACCCAGTACTTC | CSAPLSSGGAETQYF | TRBJ2-5 | TRBD2 | NA | TRBV20-1
TGTGCCAGCAGTTTACTAACAGGGGGTGGATCACCCCTCCACTTT | CASSLLTGGGSPLHF | TRBJ1-6 | TRBD1 | many | TRBV27
TGTGCCTGGAACTTTCAGGGGCCGGAGACCCAGTACTTC | CAWNFQGPETQYF | TRBJ2-5 | NA | few | TRBV30
TGTGCCAGCAGGGCGGGCCTTAGCACTGAAGCTTTCTTT | CASRAGLSTEAFF | TRBJ1-1 | NA | many | TRBV27
TGTGCCACCTCGGCTAAAAGGGACCTCCGAGAGACCCAGTACTTC | CATSAKRDLRETQYF | TRBJ2-5 | NA | many | TRBV24-1
TGTGCCAGCAGTTACGGCGGGACGAGCTCCTATAATTCACCCCTCCACTTT | CASSYGGTSSYNSPLHF | TRBJ1-6 | NA | many | TRBV6-2/TRBV6-3
TGTGCCAGCAGTTCGGCAGGGGAGAATGGCTACACCTTC | CASSSAGENGYTF | TRBJ1-2 | NA | many | TRBV6-2/TRBV6-3
TGTGCCAGCCGGGACAGGGATTTAATGAACACTGAAGCTTTCTTT | CASRDRDLMNTEAFF | TRBJ1-1 | TRBD1 | NA | TRBV6-1
TGTGCCAGCAGCTCCTTCGCGGGCCTCTCCTACGAGCAGTACTTC | CASSSFAGLSYEQYF | TRBJ2-7 | NA | many | TRBV11-2
TGCAGTGCTAGACCCTCCCCCGGGACTAGCGGGAATTTTTGGTCAAACGAGCAGTACTTC | CSARPSPGTSGNFWSNEQYF | TRBJ2-7 | TRBD2 | many | TRBV20-1
TGTGCCAGCAGCCAAGAAGCTGGGAATGGCTACACCTTC | CASSQEAGNGYTF | TRBJ1-2 | NA | many | TRBV3-1
TGTGCTAGTGGGCCCGGGACAGGGGGCCGATGGGAGACCCAGTACTTC | CASGPGTGGRWETQYF | TRBJ2-5 | TRBD1 | NA | TRBV12-5
TGCGCCAGCAGCTTGGTCGAGGGACATAGGCCGTACTTC | CASSLVEGHRPYF | TRBJ2-7 | NA | many | TRBV5-1
TGCGCCAGCAGCTGGGGGGGTGGCTACACCTTC | CASSWGGGYTF | TRBJ1-2 | NA | many | TRBV5-1
TGCAGTGCTAGAGATAGCGGGAGAGAGACCCAGTACTTC | CSARDSGRETQYF | TRBJ2-5 | TRBD2 | many | TRBV20-1
TGCGCCAGCAGCCAGGGTGGACAGGGAAGGCAGCCCCAGCATTTT | CASSQGGQGRQPQHF | TRBJ1-5 | TRBD1 | many | TRBV4-3
TGTGCCAGCAGCTTAGACATCAGGGCCCCTGAAGCTTTCTTT | CASSLDIRAPEAFF | TRBJ1-1 | NA | many | TRBV11-2
TGCAGTGCGAGACAGGATACTGAAGCTTTCTTT | CSARQDTEAFF | TRBJ1-1 | NA | many | TRBV20-1
TGTGCCAGCAGACCATTGCTCGGGACCCAGTACTTC | CASRPLLGTQYF | TRBJ2-5 | NA | many | TRBV6-2/TRBV6-3